These 16 T cell receptor beta chains originate from one sample sequenced in a study of cytomegalovirus exposure and HLA in healthy donors. PCR employed 60 Vbeta and 13 Jbeta primers. Profiled with immunoSEQ multiplex PCR; TCRdb holds only in-frame clones, not every one. The sample contains 64,000 or so clones, about 73% of which appear only once. Sample: PBMCs. These receptors were obtained from a woman aged 50 to 60 in good health and CMV-seropositive.

V and J are TRBV7-2 and TRBJ2-2, with 9 nucleotides matching TRBD1. The CDR3 is 15 residues long. Germline CDR1 reads SGHTA; CDR2 reads FQGNSA. The ends lost 3 bases at V and 6 bases at J; junction bases unmatched: 5. The CDR3 here is CASSFGTGRAGELFF. CDR3 sequence (DNA): TGTGCCAGCAGCTTCGGGACAGGGCGAGCCGGGGAGCTGTTTTTT.

A few counts support this clone. The gene calls are TRBV7-2 and TRBJ1-2; 7 nucleotides line up with TRBD1. This CDR3 is built from 15 residues. CDR1 and CDR2 (germline): SGHTA, FQGNSA. The V segment lost 5 bases and the J segment 5 bases; nucleotides outside the gene matches: 11. The CDR3 protein is CASSPYSGTVYGYTF. The DNA for the CDR3 is TGTGCCAGCAGCCCATATTCCGGGACAGTTTATGGCTACACCTTC.

The genes are TRBV11-3 and TRBJ2-3; 9 nucleotides agree with TRBD2. The CDR3 loop spans 15 amino acids. Germline V gives CDR1 SGHNT, CDR2 YENEEA. The junction had 4 bases not matched to a gene; V was cut back by 3 bases and J by 3 bases. CDR3: CASSLGGGATDTQYF. In DNA form, the CDR3 reads TGTGCCAGCAGCTTGGGCGGGGGGGCAACAGATACGCAGTATTTT.

The chain joins TRBV5-6 to TRBJ1-5, with a weak D call TRBD1 (6 bases). Germline lookup yields CDR1 SGHDT and CDR2 YYEEEE. The CDR3 loop spans 14 amino acids. V lost 4 bases to trimming and J lost 7 bases, with 15 bases between them. CDR3 nucleotide sequence: TGTGCCAGCAGCCTCGGGACATCAGGGCAGCCCCAGCATTTT. Translated: CASSLGTSGQPQHF.

This chain joins TRBV6-5 and TRBJ2-7; 9 bases are a match to TRBD1. The CDR3 consists of 14 residues. Germline V gene lookup returns CDR1 MNHEY and CDR2 SVGAGI. With 5 bases clipped from V and 6 bases from J, the junction kept 8 bases outside the gene matches. CDR3 residues: CASSTWTGDGEQYF. Written as DNA, the CDR3 is TGTGCCAGCAGTACCTGGACAGGGGACGGCGAGCAGTACTTC.

This clone was seen more than once but under ten times. The chain couples TRBV27 to TRBJ2-1; the D gene is possibly TRBD1 (5 bases). This CDR3 has 15 residues. Trimming removed 5 bases from V and 7 bases from J, with 18 bases in between. Germline V CDR1 and CDR2: MNHEY, SMNVEV (reference sequence). The CDR3 DNA reads as TGTGCCAGCAGTACGAGCCCGCAGGGCTCAAATGAGCAGTTCTTC. This codes for CASSTSPQGSNEQFF.

This clone was found once. The chain carries TRBV6-5 and TRBJ2-7; 7 nucleotides agree with TRBD1. Germline CDR1 MNHEY, CDR2 SVGAGI. The J segment lost 1 base and the V segment lost 0 bases, leaving 6 bases of the junction unmatched. The CDR3 extends over 16 amino acids. CDR3: CASSYSMGQISYEQYF. CDR3 in DNA: TGTGCCAGCAGTTACTCGATGGGACAGATTTCCTACGAGCAGTACTTC.

The J gene is TRBJ1-6, the V gene TRBV5-6; 9 bases are a match to TRBD1. The CDR3 is 15 residues long. The germline CDR1 and CDR2 sequences are SGHDT and YYEEEE. Trimming removed 5 bases from V and 7 bases from J; junction bases left unmatched: 7. In DNA form, the CDR3 reads TGTGCCAGCAGACCACAGGGGGCTGGAAATTCACCCCTCCACTTT. The encoded protein is CASRPQGAGNSPLHF.

The V and J genes are TRBV28 and TRBJ2-1, with 7 positions matching TRBD2. Germline CDR1 MDHEN, CDR2 SYDVKM. This CDR3 spans 14 amino acids. The V segment lost 7 bases and the J segment 9 bases; nucleotides outside the gene matches: 12. The CDR3 spells CASNREGRFTEQFF. The CDR3 coding sequence is TGTGCCAGCAATAGGGAGGGCCGATTCACTGAGCAGTTCTTC.

This clone was observed many times. V gene TRBV7-9 combines with J gene TRBJ2-1; TRBD2 matches 14 bases. Losses at the gene ends were 5 bases for V and 9 bases for J; bases not matched to a gene: 9. From germline, CDR1 is SEHNR and CDR2 FQNEAQ (reference sequence). The CDR3 totals 16 residues. CDR3 sequence: CASSPSTSGGAGEQFF. CDR3 sequence (DNA): TGTGCCAGCAGCCCGTCGACTAGCGGGGGGGCAGGTGAGCAGTTCTTC.

V gene TRBV9 combines with J gene TRBJ1-1; D uncertain. V was clipped by 3 bases and J by 1 base, with 7 bases between them. This CDR3 is built from 13 residues. Germline V gives CDR1 SGDLS, CDR2 YYNGEE. CDR3 loop: CASSAPSNTEAFF. CDR3 DNA sequence: TGTGCCAGCAGCGCCCCTTCGAACACTGAAGCTTTCTTT.

The V gene is TRBV5-1, the J gene TRBJ2-1, with a tentative D call TRBD1 (7 bases). Trimming took 0 bases from V and 7 from J, leaving 11 bases between them. Germline-derived CDR1 and CDR2 are SGHRS and YFSETQ. CDR3 size: 14 residues. The CDR3 nucleotides read TGCGCCAGCAGCTTGGCCCCAGGGGGGAATGAGCAGTTCTTC. This sequence encodes CASSLAPGGNEQFF.

V usage is TRBV9 and J usage is TRBJ1-2, with TRBD1 matching over 10 bases. The CDR3 sequence is 12 residues long. V lost 3 bases and J lost 8; bases outside the gene matches: 1. From germline, CDR1 is SGDLS and CDR2 YYNGEE. The CDR3 spells CASSGQGAGYTF. The CDR3 DNA sequence: TGTGCCAGCAGCGGACAGGGGGCCGGCTACACCTTC.

This chain joins TRBV28 and TRBJ2-7, with D possibly being TRBD2 (8 bases). Trimming removed 6 bases from V and 0 bases from J, with 15 bases in between. The CDR3 totals 15 residues. Germline V CDR1 and CDR2: MDHEN, SYDVKM. Here the CDR3 reads CASRFSGDSSYEQYF. CDR3 bases: TGTGCCAGCAGATTTAGCGGGGACAGCTCCTACGAGCAGTACTTC.

The rearrangement uses TRBV2 and TRBJ2-1; D is possibly TRBD2 (5 bases). CDR3 length: 12 residues. CDR1 and CDR2 (germline): SNHLY, FYNNEI. V shed 3 bases and J shed 9 bases, with 9 bases lying between them. CDR3 in amino acids: CASSDRRSEQFF. The DNA for the CDR3 is TGTGCCAGCAGTGATAGGAGGTCTGAGCAGTTCTTC.

This sequence joins TRBV11-3 and TRBJ1-2, with a weak D call TRBD1 (6 bases). V was shortened by 1 base and J by 7 bases, with 10 bases between the two germline ends. The CDR3 is 13 amino acids. Per the germline V gene, CDR1 is SGHNT and CDR2 is YENEEA. The CDR3 here is CASSLARGFGYTF. CDR3 DNA: TGTGCCAGCAGCTTAGCCAGGGGATTTGGCTACACCTTC.